The sequence of this TCR beta chain was determined in a study of cytomegalovirus exposure and HLA in healthy donors. Study background: Roughly 179 million T cells yielded approximately 100 million unique TCR beta sequences, as an earlier analysis found.

It was with 60 Vbeta and 13 Jbeta primers that the PCR ran. The table came from immunoSEQ multiplex PCR; TCRdb's copy has only in-frame clones and leaves some out. The sample lists approximately 150,000 clones; around 80% were seen once. Findings of the study overall: On later analysis, the bulk of CMV-associated TCR beta chains appeared to be HLA-restricted.

As to this clone: Its specificity is unknown.

CDR3 length equals 14 residues. V lost 5 bases and J 1 base, leaving 11 bases between the germline ends. Looked up from germline, CDR1 is SEHNR and CDR2 is FQNEAQ (reference sequence). The sequence was obtained from a man aged 18 to 30 in good health and CMV-seronegative. Sequenced input: PBMCs. The V and J genes are TRBV7-9 and TRBJ1-1; D remains unclear. The CDR3 bases are TGTGCCAGCAGCGACTTGGCCTCGAACACTGAAGCTTTCTTT. Residues: CASSDLASNTEAFF.